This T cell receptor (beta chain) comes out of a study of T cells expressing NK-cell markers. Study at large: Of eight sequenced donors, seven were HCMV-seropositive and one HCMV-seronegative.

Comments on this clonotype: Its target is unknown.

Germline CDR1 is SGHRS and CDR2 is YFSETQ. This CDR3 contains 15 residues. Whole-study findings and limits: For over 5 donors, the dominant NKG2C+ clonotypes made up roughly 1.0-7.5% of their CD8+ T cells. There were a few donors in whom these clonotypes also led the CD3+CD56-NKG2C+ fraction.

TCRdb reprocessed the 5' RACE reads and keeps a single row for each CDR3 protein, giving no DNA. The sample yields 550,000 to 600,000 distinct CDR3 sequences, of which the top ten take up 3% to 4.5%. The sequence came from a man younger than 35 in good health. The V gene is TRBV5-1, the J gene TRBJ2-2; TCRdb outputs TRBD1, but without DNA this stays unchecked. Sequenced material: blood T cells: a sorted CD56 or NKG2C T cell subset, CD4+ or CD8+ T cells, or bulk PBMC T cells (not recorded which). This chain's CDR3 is CASSFMDSNTGELFF.